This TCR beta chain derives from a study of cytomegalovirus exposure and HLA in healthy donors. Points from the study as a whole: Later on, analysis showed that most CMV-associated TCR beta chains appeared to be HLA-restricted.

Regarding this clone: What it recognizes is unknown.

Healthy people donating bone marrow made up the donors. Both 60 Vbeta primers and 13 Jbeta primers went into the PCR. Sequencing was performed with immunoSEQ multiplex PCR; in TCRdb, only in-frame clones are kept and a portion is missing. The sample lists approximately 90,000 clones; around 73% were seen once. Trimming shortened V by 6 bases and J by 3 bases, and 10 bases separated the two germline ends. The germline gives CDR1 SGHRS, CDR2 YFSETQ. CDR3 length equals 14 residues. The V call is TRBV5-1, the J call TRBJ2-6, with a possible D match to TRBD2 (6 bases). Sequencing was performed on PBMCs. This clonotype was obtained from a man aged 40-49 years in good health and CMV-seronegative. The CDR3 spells CASKSGVGANVLTF. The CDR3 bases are TGCGCCAGCAAATCGGGAGTTGGGGCCAACGTCCTGACTTTC.